A single sample is the source of the 32 T cell receptor beta chains below, sequenced in a study of T cell repertoires in cytomegalovirus infection. TCRdb re-derived calls from the reads in MiXCR, one entry per CDR3 protein. The sample lists about 230,000 distinct CDR3 sequences, over 20% seen once, with about 20% in the top ten. What was sequenced was CD8+ T cells from PBMCs. The receptors derive from a human donor in good health (CMV status not recorded). Some clones in this sample may be carry-over from other donors' samples.

There are a few counts of this clonotype. The chain carries TRBV20-1 and TRBJ1-5, with D possibly matching TRBD1 (6 bases). V was trimmed by 3 bases and J by 6 bases, leaving 15 bases between them. This CDR3 is built from 14 residues. CDR1 is DFQATT, CDR2 SNEGSKA, per germline (reference sequence). The CDR3 sequence: CSARSEQGGQPQHF. CDR3 nucleotides: TGCAGTGCTAGGTCGGAACAGGGAGGTCAGCCCCAGCATTTT.

J is TRBJ2-1 and V is TRBV28, with a possible D match to TRBD1 (5 bases). The germline V gene has CDR1 MDHEN and CDR2 SYDVKM. The CDR3 is 17 amino acids. V lost 2 bases and J lost 0, with 14 bases in between. DNA of the CDR3: TGTGCCAGCAGTTTAAGTCCAGGGTCGAGCTCCTACAATGAGCAGTTCTTC. Protein product: CASSLSPGSSSYNEQFF.

This chain uses TRBV19 with TRBJ2-2, with no clear D. The germline CDR1 and CDR2 sequences are LNHDA and SQIVND (reference sequence). Trimming took 2 bases from V and 4 from J, leaving 8 bases between them. The CDR3 has 14 amino acids. CDR3 amino acids: CASSIWSVTGELFF. The CDR3 coding sequence is TGTGCCAGTAGTATATGGTCCGTCACCGGGGAGCTGTTTTTT.

V gene TRBV19 combines with J gene TRBJ2-4; 7 bases map to TRBD2. V lost 5 bases and J lost 8; bases outside the gene matches: 18. The germline gives CDR1 LNHDA, CDR2 SQIVND (reference sequence). The CDR3 has 17 amino acids. CDR3 nucleotides: TGTGCCAGTAGTTTAACCTCCCCGGGCGGGGGTTTCGACATTCAGTACTTC. It is translated as CASSLTSPGGGFDIQYF.

The chain recombines TRBV19 with TRBJ2-7; 11 nucleotides line up with TRBD2. The CDR3 has 15 amino acids. With V trimmed by 6 bases and J by 6 bases, 10 bases remained unmatched. Germline CDR1 and CDR2: LNHDA and SQIVND (reference sequence). The DNA for the CDR3 is TGTGCCAGTAGCCCCTTAGCGGGGGGGGCCCTCGAGCAGTACTTC. It yields the protein CASSPLAGGALEQYF. Full variable domain (remainder filled in from reference TRBV19 and TRBJ2-7): DGGITQSPKYLFRKEGQNVTLSCEQNLNHDAMYWYRQDPGQGLRLIYYSQIVNDFQKGDIAEGYSVSREKKESFPLTVTSAQKNPTAFYLCASSPLAGGALEQYFGPGTRLTVT.

This chain links TRBV28 with TRBJ2-5, with D perhaps TRBD1 or TRBD2 (5 bases each). Deletions cut 5 bases from V and 2 bases from J, with 15 bases between. The CDR3 is 15 residues long. Germline V gene data show CDR1 as MDHEN and CDR2 as SYDVKM. The CDR3 DNA reads as TGTGCCAGCAGTCCAGTGGGGGTGGGACAAGAGACCCAGTACTTC. Protein product: CASSPVGVGQETQYF. Together with reference TRBV28 and TRBJ2-5, the CDR3 gives the full variable domain: DVKVTQSSRYLVKRTGEKVFLECVQDMDHENMFWYRQDPGLGLRLIYFSYDVKMKEKGDIPEGYSVSREKKERFSLILESASTNQTSMYLCASSPVGVGQETQYFGPGTRLLVL.

This sequence joins TRBV7-9 and TRBJ2-7; D might be TRBD2 (5 bases). The germline CDR1 and CDR2 sequences are SEHNR and FQNEAQ (reference sequence). Trimming took off 5 bases at V and 3 bases at J, with 8 bases between the two ends. The CDR3 covers 12 residues. The CDR3 DNA reads TGTGCCAGCAGCAAGGAGGTCTACGAGCAGTACTTC. It codes for CASSKEVYEQYF.

This clonotype was detected only a few times. The genes are TRBV6-4 and TRBJ2-7, with a possible D match to TRBD1 (6 bases). Germline V lookup: CDR1 MRHNA, CDR2 SNTAGT. V was trimmed by 3 bases and J by 0 bases, leaving 15 bases between them. CDR3 length: 16 amino acids. CDR3 nucleotide sequence: TGTGCCAGCAGTGAAAAGTTCCGGGACAACTCCTACGAGCAGTACTTC. Its protein product is CASSEKFRDNSYEQYF.

This clonotype was seen more than once but under ten times. The V call is TRBV11-2, the J call TRBJ2-7; D is tentatively TRBD1 or TRBD2 (5 bases each). Trimming shortened V by 3 bases and J by 3 bases, and 15 bases separated the two germline ends. Germline-derived CDR1 and CDR2 are SGHAT and FQNNGV. This CDR3 is 15 amino acids long. CDR3: CASSFSGSIGYEQYF. The CDR3 DNA reads TGTGCCAGCAGCTTCTCAGGGAGTATCGGCTACGAGCAGTACTTC.

This chain connects TRBV3-1 to TRBJ1-2; D unclear. This CDR3 comprises 15 residues. V was trimmed by 6 bases and J by 1 base, leaving 15 bases between them. Germline V gives CDR1 LGHDT, CDR2 YNNKEL (reference sequence). Here the CDR3 DNA reads TGTGCCAGCAGGGCTCAAGGCGCCTATAACTATGGCTACACCTTC. Amino acid sequence: CASRAQGAYNYGYTF.

The rearrangement uses TRBV11-2 and TRBJ1-2; D gene unclear. CDR3 size: 14 residues. Trimming cost V 2 bases and J 3 bases, with 10 bases left between them. Germline V gene data show CDR1 as SGHAT and CDR2 as FQNNGV. The CDR3 is CASSLKELDYGYTF. In DNA, the CDR3 is TGTGCCAGCAGCTTAAAAGAGTTGGACTATGGCTACACCTTC. Drawing the rest from reference TRBV11-2 and TRBJ1-2, the complete variable domain is EAGVAQSPRYKIIEKRQSVAFWCNPISGHATLYWYQQILGQGPKLLIQFQNNGVVDDSQLPKDRFSAERLKGVDSTLKIQPAKLEDSAVYLCASSLKELDYGYTFGSGTRLTVV.

This clonotype was counted ten times or more. The genes are TRBV28 and TRBJ1-1, with D unresolved. Germline V gene lookup returns CDR1 MDHEN and CDR2 SYDVKM. The CDR3 is 14 amino acids. V was clipped by 1 base and J by 1 base, with 7 bases between them. CDR3 protein: CASSLLSTNTEAFF. In DNA form, the CDR3 reads TGTGCCAGCAGTTTATTGTCCACGAACACTGAAGCTTTCTTT.

Notes on this clonotype: An end of the junction differs from the germline gene, which may be a read error. The chain recombines TRBV11-1 with TRBJ2-1; 8 positions agree with TRBD2. The CDR3 loop spans 13 amino acids. The germline V gene encodes CDR1 SGHAT and CDR2 FQDESV (reference sequence). For the CDR3, the DNA is TGTGCCAGCGGCTTAGGGCTAGCGGGTGAGCAGTTCTTC. Amino acid sequence: CASGLGLAGEQFF.

The genes are TRBV2 and TRBJ1-2; D unclear. The CDR3 length is 15 residues. Trimming left V 2 bases short and J 0 bases short, with 10 bases between. CDR1 is SNHLY and CDR2 is FYNNEI in the germline V gene. Here the CDR3 reads CASSEMSFTNYGYTF. The CDR3 nucleotides are TGTGCCAGCAGTGAAATGAGTTTTACTAACTATGGCTACACCTTC.

This clonotype appeared a few times. V and J are TRBV12-3 or TRBV12-4 and TRBJ1-5, with D possibly matching TRBD1 (6 bases). Trimming left V 5 bases short and J 5 bases short, with 10 bases between. The CDR3 length is 13 residues. CDR3: CASSMDSYQPQHF. Here the CDR3 DNA reads TGTGCCAGCAGTATGGACAGCTATCAGCCCCAGCATTTT.

The genes are TRBV7-8 and TRBJ2-1; 8 nucleotides align to TRBD2. CDR1 is SGHVS and CDR2 is FQNEAQ in the germline V gene. The length of the CDR3 is 16 residues. J was trimmed by 7 bases and V by 1 base; bases with no gene match: 9. In DNA form, the CDR3 reads TGTGCCAGCAGCTTAGTAGGAAGGACTAGCCGGAATGAGCAGTTCTTC. This encodes CASSLVGRTSRNEQFF. Together with reference TRBV7-8 and TRBJ2-1, the CDR3 gives the full variable domain: GAGVSQSPRYKVAKRGQDVALRCDPISGHVSLFWYQQALGQGPEFLTYFQNEAQLDKSGLPSDRFFAERPEGSVSTLKIQRTQQEDSAVYLCASSLVGRTSRNEQFFGPGTRLTVL.

The gene calls are TRBV15 and TRBJ2-3; D gene unclear. The germline V gene has CDR1 LNHNV and CDR2 YYDKDF (reference sequence). The CDR3 covers 18 residues. Trimming removed 5 bases from V and 2 bases from J, with 23 bases in between. CDR3 region: CATSPILRFSPPTDTQYF. CDR3 DNA: TGTGCCACCAGCCCGATTCTCAGGTTTTCACCCCCCACAGATACGCAGTATTTT.

This clonotype was recorded many times. This chain connects TRBV11-2 to TRBJ2-7; D unresolved. The ends were cut back, 5 bases at V and 3 bases at J, with 14 bases in the middle. CDR1 and CDR2 from the germline V gene are SGHAT and FQNNGV. CDR3 length: 14 amino acids. CDR3 loop: CASSRPGPNYEQYF. The DNA of the CDR3 is TGTGCCAGCAGCCGCCCGGGTCCTAACTACGAGCAGTACTTC.

This clonotype has a single count. The chain joins TRBV14 to TRBJ2-7; no definite D call. Germline V gene data show CDR1 as SGHDN and CDR2 as FVKESK. This CDR3 is 13 amino acids long. V gave up 2 bases and J gave up 3 bases, with 8 bases separating them. CDR3 sequence reads: CASSQSSIYEQYF. In DNA form, the CDR3 reads TGTGCCAGCAGCCAATCTTCAATCTACGAGCAGTACTTC.

The chain uses TRBV10-3 and TRBJ2-2; no clear D. The CDR3 length is 16 residues. V was clipped by 4 bases and J by 0 bases, with 12 bases between them. Looked up from germline, CDR1 is ENHRY and CDR2 is SYGVKD. The CDR3 spells CAISAPEFSNTGELFF. The CDR3 DNA reads TGTGCCATCAGTGCTCCAGAGTTTTCGAACACCGGGGAGCTGTTTTTT.

This clonotype was recorded at least ten times. The rearrangement links TRBV7-8 to TRBJ2-3; a weak D match, TRBD2 (6 bases). Germline-derived CDR1 and CDR2 are SGHVS and FQNEAQ. The CDR3 has 15 amino acids. Trimming pared 2 bases from V and 6 bases from J, leaving 15 bases between. CDR3 bases: TGTGCCAGCAGCTTATCGGTGGCGGGGTTGGATACGCAGTATTTT. It codes for CASSLSVAGLDTQYF. Variable domain in full (rest from reference TRBV7-8 and TRBJ2-3): GAGVSQSPRYKVAKRGQDVALRCDPISGHVSLFWYQQALGQGPEFLTYFQNEAQLDKSGLPSDRFFAERPEGSVSTLKIQRTQQEDSAVYLCASSLSVAGLDTQYFGPGTRLTVL.

This clonotype was recorded at least ten times. The gene calls are TRBV7-2 and TRBJ2-7; 9 positions agree with TRBD1. Germline lookup yields CDR1 SGHTA and CDR2 FQGNSA. The J segment lost 6 bases and the V segment lost 5 bases, leaving 8 bases of the junction unmatched. The CDR3 runs to 14 residues. The CDR3 DNA reads as TGTGCCAGCAGCCCCACCGGGACAGGGCGCGAGCAGTACTTC. Residues: CASSPTGTGREQYF.

This clonotype was seen a few times. The V call is TRBV27, the J call TRBJ1-2, with 8 bases lining up with TRBD1. Trimming removed 0 bases from V and 5 bases from J; junction bases left unmatched: 8. The CDR3 loop spans 16 amino acids. The germline V gene has CDR1 MNHEY and CDR2 SMNVEV (reference sequence). The CDR3 sequence is CASSLSLGQVNYGYTF. The CDR3 DNA reads TGTGCCAGCAGTTTATCTTTGGGACAGGTGAATTATGGCTACACCTTC.

This clonotype was observed a handful of times. CDR3 nucleotides: TGTGCCAGCAGTTACGATAGCAGGGGCCCCCTTGGTACGCAGTATTTT. It yields the protein CASSYDSRGPLGTQYF. The V call is TRBV6-5, the J call TRBJ2-3, with D possibly matching TRBD1 (6 bases). This CDR3 contains 16 residues. Trimming stripped 2 bases from V and 8 bases from J, with 20 bases between. Germline CDR1 MNHEY, CDR2 SVGAGI.

The chain joins TRBV27 to TRBJ1-6; the D gene is possibly TRBD1 (6 bases). This CDR3 has 14 residues. Trimming took 3 bases from V and 9 from J, leaving 12 bases between them. Germline values: CDR1 MNHEY, CDR2 SMNVEV (reference sequence). The CDR3 nucleotides are TGTGCCAGCAGTTTCGGACAGACCACTTCACCCCTCCACTTT. Its protein product is CASSFGQTTSPLHF.

This clonotype was seen a handful of times. J is TRBJ1-2 and V is TRBV9; D remains ambiguous. The CDR3 contains 15 residues. Germline CDR1 is SGDLS and CDR2 is YYNGEE. V lost 0 bases and J 8 bases, leaving 17 bases between the germline ends. The CDR3 coding sequence is TGTGCCAGCAGCGTAGGTGGAGTCCCAAGTGGAGGCTACACCTTC. As protein: CASSVGGVPSGGYTF.

The rearrangement joins TRBV29-1 to TRBJ2-1; 7 bases fit TRBD1. CDR1 is SQVTM, CDR2 ANQGSEA, per germline. With V trimmed by 7 bases and J by 0 bases, 9 bases remained unmatched. The CDR3 has 15 amino acids. CDR3 coding DNA: TGCAGCGCTGGACAGGAGGCGGTCTCCTACAATGAGCAGTTCTTC. The encoded protein is CSAGQEAVSYNEQFF.

V gene TRBV29-1 combines with J gene TRBJ1-3, with D possibly matching TRBD1 (5 bases). This CDR3 contains 14 residues. CDR1 is SQVTM and CDR2 is ANQGSEA in the germline V gene. With 6 bases removed from V and 2 bases from J, the gap between germline ends came to 14 bases. DNA for the CDR3: TGCAGCGTCCAGGGAGATTGGGCTGGAAACACCATATATTTT. Its protein product is CSVQGDWAGNTIYF.

The chain links TRBV29-1 to TRBJ2-5; weak D call: TRBD1 (6 bases). The CDR3 consists of 8 residues. Germline CDR1 is SQVTM and CDR2 is ANQGSEA. Trimming stripped 7 bases from V and 12 bases from J, with 9 bases between. This CDR3 is CSAGDKYF. The CDR3 DNA sequence: TGCAGCGCCGGGGACAAGTACTTC.

This clonotype was counted only a few times. The chain carries TRBV11-2 and TRBJ2-7, with 7 bases lining up with TRBD1. In germline, CDR1 is SGHAT, CDR2 FQNNGV. V gave up 1 base and J gave up 2 bases; unmatched junction bases: 5. CDR3 length: 15 residues. The CDR3 protein is CASSLGVGGTYEQYF. CDR3 sequence (DNA): TGTGCCAGCAGCTTAGGGGTAGGGGGCACCTACGAGCAGTACTTC.

The chain has TRBV14 and TRBJ1-2; D is possibly TRBD1 (5 bases). Looked up from germline, CDR1 is SGHDN and CDR2 is FVKESK. V was shortened by 3 bases and J by 6 bases, with 11 bases between the two germline ends. This CDR3 comprises 13 residues. The CDR3 nucleotides read TGTGCCAGCAGCCACCCTGGGACGAATGGCTACACCTTC. This sequence encodes CASSHPGTNGYTF.

This sequence joins TRBV15 and TRBJ1-1; D ambiguous. CDR3 length: 12 residues. Germline values: CDR1 LNHNV, CDR2 YYDKDF (reference sequence). The V and J ends lost 5 bases and 5 bases respectively, with 9 bases between them. For the CDR3, the DNA is TGTGCCACCAGCCAGCTGGGGACTGAAGCTTTCTTT. This encodes CATSQLGTEAFF.